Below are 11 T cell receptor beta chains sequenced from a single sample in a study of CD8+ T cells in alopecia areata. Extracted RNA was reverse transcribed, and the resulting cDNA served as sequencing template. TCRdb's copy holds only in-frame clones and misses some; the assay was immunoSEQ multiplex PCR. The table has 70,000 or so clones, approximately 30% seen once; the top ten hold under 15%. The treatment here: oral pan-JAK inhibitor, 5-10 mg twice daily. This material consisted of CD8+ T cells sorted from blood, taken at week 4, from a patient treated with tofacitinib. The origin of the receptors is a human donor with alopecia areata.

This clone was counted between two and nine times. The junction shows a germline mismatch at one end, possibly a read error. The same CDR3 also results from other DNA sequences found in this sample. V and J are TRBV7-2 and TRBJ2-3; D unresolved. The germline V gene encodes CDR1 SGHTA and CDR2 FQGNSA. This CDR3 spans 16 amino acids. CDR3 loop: CASSPMGIGGADTQYF. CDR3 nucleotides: TGTGCCAGCAGCCCCATGGGCATCGGTGGTGCAGATACACAGTATTTT.

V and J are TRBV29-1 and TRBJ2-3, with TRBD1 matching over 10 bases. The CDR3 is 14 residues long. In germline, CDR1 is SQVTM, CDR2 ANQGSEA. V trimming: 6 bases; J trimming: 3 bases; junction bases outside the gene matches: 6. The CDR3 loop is CSVTTGGRTDTQYF. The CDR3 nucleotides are TGCAGCGTGACGACAGGGGGCAGAACAGATACGCAGTATTTT.

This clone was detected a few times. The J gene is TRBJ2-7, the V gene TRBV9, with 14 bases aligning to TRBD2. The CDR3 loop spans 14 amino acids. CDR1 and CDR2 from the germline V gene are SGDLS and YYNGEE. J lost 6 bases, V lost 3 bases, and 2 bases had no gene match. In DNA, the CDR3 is TGTGCCAGCAGCGCCGGGACTAGCGGGAGCGAGCAGTACTTC. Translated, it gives CASSAGTSGSEQYF.

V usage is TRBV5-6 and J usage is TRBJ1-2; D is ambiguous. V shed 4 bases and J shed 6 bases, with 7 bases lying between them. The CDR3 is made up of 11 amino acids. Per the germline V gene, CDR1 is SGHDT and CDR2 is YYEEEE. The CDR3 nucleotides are TGTGCCAGCAGCGTGGCGGATGGCTACACCTTC. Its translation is CASSVADGYTF.

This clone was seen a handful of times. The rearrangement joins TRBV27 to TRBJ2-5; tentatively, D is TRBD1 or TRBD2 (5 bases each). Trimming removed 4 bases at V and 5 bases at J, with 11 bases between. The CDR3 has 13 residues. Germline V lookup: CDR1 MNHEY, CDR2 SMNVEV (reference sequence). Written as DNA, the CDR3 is TGTGCCAGCAGTTCGGGGCGACAGGAGACCCAGTACTTC. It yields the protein CASSSGRQETQYF.

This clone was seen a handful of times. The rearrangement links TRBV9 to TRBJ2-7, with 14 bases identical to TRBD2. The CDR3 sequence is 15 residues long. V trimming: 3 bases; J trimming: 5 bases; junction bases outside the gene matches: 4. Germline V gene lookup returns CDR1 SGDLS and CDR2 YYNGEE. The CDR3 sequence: CASSAGTSGSHEQYF. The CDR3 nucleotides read TGTGCCAGCAGCGCAGGGACTAGCGGGAGTCACGAGCAGTACTTC.

The CDR3 here is CASSVSGTAGGNEQFF. In DNA form, the CDR3 reads TGTGCCAGCAGCGTCTCAGGTACCGCAGGGGGCAATGAGCAGTTCTTC. The chain links TRBV9 to TRBJ2-1, with TRBD1 matching 7 bases. The germline V gene has CDR1 SGDLS and CDR2 YYNGEE. The length of the CDR3 is 16 residues. V shed 2 bases and J 6 bases; nucleotides not matched to a gene: 11.

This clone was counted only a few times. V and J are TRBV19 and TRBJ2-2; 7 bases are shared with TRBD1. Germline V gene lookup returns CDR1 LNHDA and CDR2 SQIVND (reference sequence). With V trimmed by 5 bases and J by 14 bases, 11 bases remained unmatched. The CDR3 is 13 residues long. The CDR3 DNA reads TGTGCCAGTAGTGTATCCCCTGGACAGGTTCTGTTTTTT. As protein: CASSVSPGQVLFF.

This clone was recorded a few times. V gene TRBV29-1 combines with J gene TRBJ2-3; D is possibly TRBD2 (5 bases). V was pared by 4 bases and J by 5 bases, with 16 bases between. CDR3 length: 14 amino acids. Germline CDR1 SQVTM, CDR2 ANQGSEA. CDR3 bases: TGCAGCGTTGTTCCTATGGGAGTTGTAGATACGCAGTATTTT. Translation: CSVVPMGVVDTQYF.

This CDR3 reads CSVTLDPNRARADTQYF. The CDR3 DNA reads TGCAGCGTGACACTGGACCCGAACCGGGCCAGGGCAGATACGCAGTATTTT. The gene calls are TRBV29-1 and TRBJ2-3; D possibly corresponds to TRBD1 (5 bases). The CDR3 extends over 17 amino acids. The V gene's germline CDR1 is SQVTM and CDR2 ANQGSEA. Trimming shortened V by 6 bases and J by 4 bases, and 26 bases separated the two germline ends.

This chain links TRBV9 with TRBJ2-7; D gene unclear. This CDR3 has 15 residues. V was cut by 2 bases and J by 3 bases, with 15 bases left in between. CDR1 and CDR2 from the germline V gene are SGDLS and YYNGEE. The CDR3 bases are TGTGCCAGCAGCGTGGGAAGTGGTTGGAACTACGAGCAGTACTTC. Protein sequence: CASSVGSGWNYEQYF.